This TCR beta chain originates from a study of T cell responses to AZD1222 COVID-19 vaccine. TCRdb keeps only in-frame clones here, not all; method: immunoSEQ multiplex PCR. The table lists 110,000 or so clones, approximately 87% of them singletons, with around 12% in the top ten. Study-wide findings and caveats: Across spike, vaccine-associated CD4 TCRs were found, dominant at 160-218 and 743-854. Most donors were white British and more were female, and clonal diversity was possibly underestimated. Epitopes outside B.1.351 and B.1.1.7 mutated regions reportedly drew nearly half of spike TCRs. No day 14 peak samples; only post-peak repertoires were characterized.

Note on this clone: As yet, its antigen is unknown.

The material was peripheral blood, obtained on day 0 of AZD1222 vaccination. The receptor comes from an adult in good health.

CDR3 residues: CSAHPVVGGSRELFF. CDR3 sequence (DNA): TGCAGCGCCCACCCAGTGGTAGGGGGATCCCGGGAGCTGTTTTTT. The chain combines TRBV29-1 with TRBJ2-2; maybe TRBD1 (6 bases). V was pared by 7 bases and J by 9 bases, with 24 bases between. This CDR3 region has 15 residues. CDR1 and CDR2 (germline): SQVTM, ANQGSEA.